These T cell receptor beta chains were read from a single sample in a study of blood T cell repertoires in COVID-19. Clones were read by immunoSEQ multiplex PCR, and TCRdb kept only the in-frame ones, dropping some. The sample shows 70,000 to 90,000 clones, 88% of them seen only once. The source material was peripheral blood. These receptors came from a human donor in a cohort sampled during active COVID-19. Each CDR3 is given with its conserved first and last residue. Fields, in order: D gene, J gene, V gene, clone size, CDR3 DNA, CDR3 protein. A D gene is named only where the DNA matches it firmly. Only some rows state a clone size, as once, few, many or a class for expanded clones.

D: -
J: TRBJ1-1
V: TRBV20-1
size: -
DNA: TGCAGTGCCCGACAGGACACTGAAGCTTTCTTT
CDR3: CSARQDTEAFF

D: TRBD2
J: TRBJ2-1
V: TRBV6-4
size: once
DNA: TGTGCCAGCAGTAAACCCCGGACTAGCGGGAAAAATGAGCAGTTCTTC
CDR3: CASSKPRTSGKNEQFF

D: -
J: TRBJ2-1
V: TRBV9
size: -
DNA: TGTGCCAGCAGCGTATCCCCGGGGAGTCCTAATGAGCAGTTCTTC
CDR3: CASSVSPGSPNEQFF

D: TRBD2
J: TRBJ2-3
V: TRBV18
size: -
DNA: TGTGCCAGCTCCCTCCATCCCGGGACCGGGACTAGCCCAGATACGCAGTATTTT
CDR3: CASSLHPGTGTSPDTQYF

D: -
J: TRBJ2-3
V: TRBV7-2
size: once
DNA: TGTGCCAGCAGCCCCCGCGTGAGCACAGATACGCAGTATTTT
CDR3: CASSPRVSTDTQYF

D: -
J: TRBJ1-5
V: TRBV5-1
size: -
DNA: TGCGCCAGCAGCCCGGAAGGGGCAGGAACACAGCCCCAGCATTTT
CDR3: CASSPEGAGTQPQHF

D: TRBD2
J: TRBJ2-3
V: TRBV25-1
size: once
DNA: TGTGCCAGCAGTGCCACTAGCGGGAGGGCAGATACGCAGTATTTT
CDR3: CASSATSGRADTQYF

D: TRBD1
J: TRBJ2-3
V: TRBV19
size: once
DNA: TGTGCCAGTAGGACGACAGGGGTCATAGATACGCAGTATTTT
CDR3: CASRTTGVIDTQYF

D: -
J: TRBJ1-2
V: TRBV20-1
size: once
DNA: TGCAGTGCTGCCAACAGCTATGGCTACACCTTC
CDR3: CSAANSYGYTF

D: -
J: TRBJ2-1
V: TRBV27
size: -
DNA: TGTGCCAGCAGCCCCCGGGGGGCTTACAATGAGCAGTTCTTC
CDR3: CASSPRGAYNEQFF

D: -
J: TRBJ2-3
V: TRBV18
size: once
DNA: TGTGCCAGCTCACCAAGAGAGGGTGCGGATACGCAGTATTTT
CDR3: CASSPREGADTQYF

D: TRBD2
J: TRBJ2-5
V: TRBV5-1
size: -
DNA: TGCGCCAGCACCGAGCGGGGGCCGCAAGAGACCCAGTACTTC
CDR3: CASTERGPQETQYF

D: -
J: TRBJ2-3
V: TRBV19
size: once
DNA: TGTGCCAGTACCGCGTCTAGCCTAGTACGGGATACGCAGTATTTT
CDR3: CASTASSLVRDTQYF

D: TRBD1
J: TRBJ1-2
V: TRBV6-5
size: few
DNA: TGTGCCAGCAGTTTCTACAGGGGTGTGTATGGCTACACCTTC
CDR3: CASSFYRGVYGYTF

D: TRBD2
J: TRBJ2-3
V: TRBV6-2/TRBV6-3
size: -
DNA: TGTGCCAGCAGTGCGGGGGAGCCAACAGATACGCAGTATTTT
CDR3: CASSAGEPTDTQYF

D: TRBD1
J: TRBJ1-5
V: TRBV6-2/TRBV6-3
size: -
DNA: TGTGCCAGCAGTGGAACAGGGGGGCATCAGCCCCAGCATTTT
CDR3: CASSGTGGHQPQHF

D: -
J: TRBJ2-7
V: TRBV5-1
size: -
DNA: TGCGCCAGCAGCTCTACAGGGTCCTACGAGCAGTACTTC
CDR3: CASSSTGSYEQYF

D: -
J: TRBJ2-7
V: TRBV18
size: -
DNA: TGTGCCAGCTCGCGGGGTGGGACGGACTCAAAGCAGTACTTC
CDR3: CASSRGGTDSKQYF

D: -
J: TRBJ2-3
V: TRBV19
size: -
DNA: TGTGCCAGTAGTGAAACTAGTGCAGATACGCAGTATTTT
CDR3: CASSETSADTQYF

D: TRBD2
J: TRBJ2-7
V: TRBV7-2
size: -
DNA: TGTGCCAGCAGCTTAAGCGGGAGTTACTACGAGCAGTACTTC
CDR3: CASSLSGSYYEQYF

D: TRBD2
J: TRBJ2-1
V: TRBV7-2
size: -
DNA: TGTGCCAGCTCTCGTGCGGAGACTAGCGCCTACAATGAGCAGTTCTTC
CDR3: CASSRAETSAYNEQFF

D: TRBD2
J: TRBJ2-3
V: TRBV5-1
size: -
DNA: TGCGCCAGCAGCTTAGGATCAATTCGGGGGGGAGGTACGCAGTATTTT
CDR3: CASSLGSIRGGGTQYF

D: -
J: TRBJ2-5
V: TRBV5-1
size: -
DNA: TGCGCCAGCAGCTTGTCGTCCAGGGGATTGAGGGAGACCCAGTACTTC
CDR3: CASSLSSRGLRETQYF

D: TRBD2
J: TRBJ2-1
V: TRBV7-3
size: -
DNA: TGTGCCAGCAGCTATAGCGGGGGACTCAACAATGAGCAGTTCTTC
CDR3: CASSYSGGLNNEQFF

D: -
J: TRBJ2-7
V: TRBV7-6
size: -
DNA: TGTGCCAGCAGCTTAGCGCGGGGCTACGAGCAGTACTTC
CDR3: CASSLARGYEQYF

D: -
J: TRBJ2-7
V: TRBV5-4
size: -
DNA: TGTGCCAGCAGCCCCGCAAGACAGAGCTCCTACGAGCAGTACTTC
CDR3: CASSPARQSSYEQYF

D: -
J: TRBJ2-7
V: TRBV7-3
size: few
DNA: TGTGCCAGCAGCTTAACTCCAGGGGACTCCTACGAGCAGTACTTC
CDR3: CASSLTPGDSYEQYF

D: TRBD2
J: TRBJ2-7
V: TRBV18
size: -
DNA: TGTGCCAGCTCACCGCCTAGCGGGCCATACGAGCAGTACTTC
CDR3: CASSPPSGPYEQYF

D: TRBD1
J: TRBJ2-1
V: TRBV3-1/TRBV3-2
size: once
DNA: TGTGCCAGCAGCCAAGATAATAAGACAGGGGGAAATGAGCAGTTCTTC
CDR3: CASSQDNKTGGNEQFF

D: -
J: TRBJ1-2
V: TRBV6-5
size: -
DNA: TGTGCCAGCACCCACGGGGGGGCTTATGGCTACACCTTC
CDR3: CASTHGGAYGYTF

D: TRBD2
J: TRBJ2-5
V: TRBV18
size: -
DNA: TGTGCCAGCTCACCTAGGACTAGCGGTCAAGAGACCCAGTACTTC
CDR3: CASSPRTSGQETQYF

D: TRBD1
J: TRBJ1-1
V: TRBV6-2/TRBV6-3
size: -
DNA: TGTGCCAGCAGTAAGGGGGCTGGCACTGAAGCTTTCTTT
CDR3: CASSKGAGTEAFF

D: -
J: TRBJ2-2
V: TRBV13
size: -
DNA: TGTGCCAGCAGCTCGCCGGGCCGGGGCACCGGGGAGCTGTTTTTT
CDR3: CASSSPGRGTGELFF

D: -
J: TRBJ1-3
V: TRBV7-2
size: once
DNA: TGTGCCAGCAGCTTAAGCGCGTCCGGGGGGGCGTCTGGAAACACCATATATTTT
CDR3: CASSLSASGGASGNTIYF

D: TRBD1
J: TRBJ1-3
V: TRBV5-1
size: -
DNA: TGCGCCAGCAGCTTGGCAGGGACAGGTGGAAACACCATATATTTT
CDR3: CASSLAGTGGNTIYF

D: -
J: TRBJ1-5
V: TRBV28
size: many
DNA: TGTGCCAGCAGTTTGCCGGGTACGGCCCAGCCCCAGCATTTT
CDR3: CASSLPGTAQPQHF

D: -
J: TRBJ1-2
V: TRBV29-1
size: -
DNA: TGCAGCGTTGAAGATCGGGGGGTTACCTACACCTTC
CDR3: CSVEDRGVTYTF

D: TRBD1
J: TRBJ2-2
V: TRBV15
size: -
DNA: TGTGCCACCAGCAGGGCTCGGACAGGTCGCCACGGGGAGCTGTTTTTT
CDR3: CATSRARTGRHGELFF

D: TRBD1
J: TRBJ2-5
V: TRBV4-2
size: -
DNA: TGTGCCAGCAGCCAAGAACTACCGGGACAGGGGGAGACCCAGTACTTC
CDR3: CASSQELPGQGETQYF

D: -
J: TRBJ1-1
V: TRBV3-1/TRBV3-2
size: -
DNA: TGTGCCAGCAACACAGAGCGGCGGGGCGAGGTGAACACTGAAGCTTTCTTT
CDR3: CASNTERRGEVNTEAFF

D: -
J: TRBJ1-1
V: TRBV3-1/TRBV3-2
size: once
DNA: TGTGCCAGCAGCCAAAAGGGGCGGGAAGCTTTCTTT
CDR3: CASSQKGREAFF

D: -
J: TRBJ1-5
V: TRBV24-1
size: -
DNA: TGTGCCACCGGGGGCTCCCACCCTAATCAGCCCCAGCATTTT
CDR3: CATGGSHPNQPQHF

D: TRBD1
J: TRBJ1-4
V: TRBV3-1/TRBV3-2
size: -
DNA: TGTGCCAGCAGCCATGGGACAGGTACGACTAATGAAAAACTGTTTTTT
CDR3: CASSHGTGTTNEKLFF

D: TRBD2
J: TRBJ2-7
V: TRBV7-9
size: -
DNA: TGTGCCAGCAGCTTAGGGGGGACTAGCGGGGTCCTCACGCGCTTC
CDR3: CASSLGGTSGVLTRF

D: TRBD1
J: TRBJ1-5
V: TRBV19
size: -
DNA: TGTGCCAGTAGTGACAGGGTAAGTCAGCCCCAGCATTTT
CDR3: CASSDRVSQPQHF

D: TRBD2
J: TRBJ2-3
V: TRBV9
size: -
DNA: TGTGCCAGCAGCGACCTGACTAGCGGGGGAGGCACAGATACGCAGTATTTT
CDR3: CASSDLTSGGGTDTQYF

D: -
J: TRBJ2-3
V: TRBV9
size: -
DNA: TGTGCCAGCAGCGCCGACCTGACTGTCACAGATACGCAGTATTTT
CDR3: CASSADLTVTDTQYF

D: -
J: TRBJ2-3
V: TRBV3-1/TRBV3-2
size: -
DNA: TGTGCCAGCAGCTTAGCGGCGGATACGCAGTATTTT
CDR3: CASSLAADTQYF

D: TRBD1
J: TRBJ2-7
V: TRBV6-5
size: -
DNA: TGTGCCAGCAGTTACGGACAGGGGGCGTACGAGCAGTACTTC
CDR3: CASSYGQGAYEQYF

D: -
J: TRBJ2-2
V: TRBV5-4
size: -
DNA: TGTGCCAGCAGCTTGAATTCAGGGGACACCGGGGAGCTGTTTTTT
CDR3: CASSLNSGDTGELFF

D: -
J: TRBJ1-2
V: TRBV25-1
size: -
DNA: TGTGCCAGCAGTGAACTGCAGGGTCAAGGCTACACCTTC
CDR3: CASSELQGQGYTF

D: -
J: TRBJ2-7
V: TRBV6-5
size: -
DNA: TGTGCCAGCAGTTCCACCACGGGCGAGCAGTACTTC
CDR3: CASSSTTGEQYF

D: TRBD2
J: TRBJ2-1
V: TRBV11-3
size: -
DNA: TGTGCCAGCAGCTTGACTAGCGGGAGTTTGAATGAGCAGTTCTTC
CDR3: CASSLTSGSLNEQFF

D: TRBD2
J: TRBJ2-4
V: TRBV7-9
size: -
DNA: TGTGCCAGCAGCTTAGAGGCGTTAGCGGGAGGGCCTTCGGGGAACATTCAGTACTTC
CDR3: CASSLEALAGGPSGNIQYF

D: -
J: TRBJ1-4
V: TRBV7-9
size: -
DNA: TGTGCCAGCAGCCAAGGACGGGGGGGTGCTAATGAAAAACTGTTTTTT
CDR3: CASSQGRGGANEKLFF

D: TRBD2
J: TRBJ2-2
V: TRBV2
size: -
DNA: TGTGCCAGCAGCCCGGGACTAGCGAGAACCGGGGAGCTGTTTTTT
CDR3: CASSPGLARTGELFF

D: TRBD1
J: TRBJ2-3
V: TRBV7-2
size: -
DNA: TGTGCCAGCAGCCCTGACAGGGTTTCAGATACGCAGTATTTT
CDR3: CASSPDRVSDTQYF